The 28 T cell receptor beta chains in this list originate from one sample, sequenced in a study of a mutant IDH1 vaccine in newly diagnosed glioma. The sample's time point: week 47, end of study. With topical imiquimod, each dose of the vaccine consisted of 300 ug of mutant IDH1 20-mer peptide. What these receptors recognize is not known. Clones were read by immunoSEQ multiplex PCR, and TCRdb kept only the in-frame ones, dropping some. The data hold tens of thousands of clones, with approximately 80% observed a single time. The sequencing used PBMCs, collected from a glioma patient whose treatment included an IDH1 peptide vaccine. The receptors were gathered from a woman between 40 and 55 years old with glioma. Some clones in this sample may be carry-over from other donors' samples.

With regard to this clone: Sequence at one end of the junction differs from germline and may be a read error. The chain is built from TRBV19 and TRBJ2-7; D call uncertain. The CDR3 loop spans 12 amino acids. Germline V lookup: CDR1 LNHDA, CDR2 SQIVND (reference sequence). CDR3 region: CASSTSSYEQYF. As DNA, the CDR3 is TGTGCCAGCAGTACAAGTTCCTACGAGCAGTACTTC.

This chain joins TRBV11-2 and TRBJ2-1, with no clear D. This CDR3 region has 12 residues. CDR1 is SGHAT and CDR2 is FQNNGV in the germline V gene. V was cut by 3 bases and J by 7 bases, with 7 bases left in between. The CDR3 DNA follows: TGTGCCAGCAGCTTTGTGGGGAATGAGCAGTTCTTC. Translation gives CASSFVGNEQFF.

The V gene is TRBV28, the J gene TRBJ2-7; TRBD2 matches 8 bases. The germline gives CDR1 MDHEN, CDR2 SYDVKM. V shed 10 bases, J shed 2 bases, and the junction held 10 bases outside the gene matches. This CDR3 comprises 14 residues. In DNA form, the CDR3 reads TGTGCCACCAGCTTTAGCGGGAAAACCTACGAGCAGTACTTC. It codes for CATSFSGKTYEQYF.

J is TRBJ1-4 and V is TRBV13; TRBD1 might be the D (5 bases). V was trimmed by 5 bases and J by 5 bases, leaving 12 bases between them. Germline CDR1 PRHDT, CDR2 FYEKMQ (reference sequence). The CDR3 contains 14 residues. CDR3 nucleotide sequence: TGTGCCAGCAGCCCAGGGCCTATGAATGAAAAACTGTTTTTT. Amino acids: CASSPGPMNEKLFF.

This clone was counted only a few times. This chain uses TRBV4-1 with TRBJ1-2, with 7 bases matching TRBD1. Germline lookup yields CDR1 MGHRA and CDR2 YSYEKL. V shed 0 bases, J shed 0 bases, and the junction held 7 bases outside the gene matches. The CDR3 runs to 17 residues. This chain's CDR3 is CASSQDGAGGANYGYTF. The CDR3 DNA reads as TGCGCCAGCAGCCAAGATGGGGCAGGGGGAGCTAACTATGGCTACACCTTC.

This clone was seen only a few times. This rearrangement joins TRBV21-1 to TRBJ2-7; the table's D call, TRBD1, was not checked against the DNA. TRBV21-1 is flagged as a pseudogene. The CDR3 is 15 amino acids. The CDR3, as DNA: TGTGCCAGCAGCAAATGGGGTCAGGGTGACTACGAGCAGTACTTC. Translation: CASSKWGQGDYEQYF.

This clone was observed a few times. The gene calls are TRBV7-9 and TRBJ2-5; 10 bases match TRBD2. The J segment lost 8 bases and the V segment lost 1 base, leaving 1 base of the junction unmatched. CDR1 is SEHNR, CDR2 FQNEAQ, per germline (reference sequence). The CDR3 is 13 amino acids. The DNA for the CDR3 is TGTGCCAGCAGCTTAGGACTAGCGGGCACCCAGTACTTC. It specifies CASSLGLAGTQYF.

This chain uses TRBV14 with TRBJ2-3, with 7 bases matching TRBD2. Trimming took 4 bases from V and 0 from J; bases not matched to a gene: 4. The CDR3 covers 15 residues. Looked up from germline, CDR1 is SGHDN and CDR2 is FVKESK. The CDR3 spells CASSLSGTSTDTQYF. CDR3 DNA sequence: TGTGCCAGCAGCCTAAGCGGGACTAGCACAGATACGCAGTATTTT. The full variable domain, rest sourced from reference TRBV14 and TRBJ2-3, is EAGVTQFPSHSVIEKGQTVTLRCDPISGHDNLYWYRRVMGKEIKFLLHFVKESKQDESGMPNNRFLAERTGGTYSTLKVQPAELEDSGVYFCASSLSGTSTDTQYFGPGTRLTVL.

The rearrangement joins TRBV7-2 to TRBJ2-1, with a tentative D call TRBD1 (6 bases). The germline V gene encodes CDR1 SGHTA and CDR2 FQGNSA. The V end was cut by 5 bases, the J end by 15 bases, with 17 bases between. This CDR3 region has 12 residues. For the CDR3, the DNA is TGTGCCAGCAGCGAAACAGGGTCGTTCTGGTTCTTC. Residues: CASSETGSFWFF.

This clone was found once. The gene calls are TRBV4-2 and TRBJ1-2; weak D call: TRBD1 (6 bases). This CDR3 has 13 residues. The V end lost 3 bases, the J end lost 8 bases, and 13 bases lay between the germline ends. Germline V lookup: CDR1 LGHNA, CDR2 YNFKEQ. CDR3 in amino acids: CASSQAPQGGYTF. The DNA of the CDR3 is TGTGCCAGCAGCCAGGCACCACAGGGCGGCTACACCTTC.

The chain couples TRBV25-1 to TRBJ2-1, with 10 bases fitting TRBD2. V lost 10 bases, J lost 0 bases, and 6 bases stayed unmatched. CDR1 is MGHDK and CDR2 is SYGVNS in the germline V gene. The CDR3 is made up of 15 amino acids. The CDR3 protein is CATALAGGSYNEQFF. The CDR3 bases are TGTGCCACCGCATTAGCGGGGGGCTCCTACAATGAGCAGTTCTTC.

The table lists this clone with a few counts. The chain is built from TRBV6-5 and TRBJ1-5; D unresolved. The CDR3 loop spans 11 amino acids. Per the germline V gene, CDR1 is MNHEY and CDR2 is SVGAGI. V lost 8 bases, J lost 5 bases, and 7 bases lay in between. This CDR3 is CASGTYQPQHF. DNA for the CDR3: TGTGCCAGCGGAACGTATCAGCCCCAGCATTTT.

This chain uses TRBV6-5 with TRBJ2-7, with no clear D. This CDR3 is 12 amino acids long. Germline V gene lookup returns CDR1 MNHEY and CDR2 SVGAGI. V was pared by 4 bases and J by 2 bases, with 6 bases between. The CDR3 spells CASSSPPYEQYF. The CDR3 DNA is TGTGCCAGCAGTTCCCCCCCCTACGAGCAGTACTTC.

This clone came up a few times. The CDR3 bases are TGTGCCAGCAGCGCATTATTCCCCCGGGGCGAGCAGTACTTC. Translated: CASSALFPRGEQYF. The chain couples TRBV5-8 to TRBJ2-7, with D tentatively TRBD2 (5 bases). CDR1 is SGHTS, CDR2 YDEGEE, per germline. V was trimmed by 4 bases and J by 6 bases, leaving 17 bases between them. The CDR3 length is 14 residues.

This clone appeared a single time. This chain connects TRBV10-1 to TRBJ2-1; 7 bases fit TRBD1. The CDR3 runs to 13 residues. Trimming took 3 bases from V and 10 from J; bases not matched to a gene: 6. Germline CDR1 and CDR2: WNHNN and SYGVQD (reference sequence). CDR3 nucleotides: TGCGCCAGCAGTGACAGGGGGAGATGGGAGCAGTTCTTC. It encodes CASSDRGRWEQFF.

This clone was counted between two and nine times. This rearrangement joins TRBV5-1 to TRBJ2-7; 7 bases map to TRBD1. The germline V gene has CDR1 SGHRS and CDR2 YFSETQ. CDR3 length: 14 residues. Trimming cost V 3 bases and J 5 bases; bases outside gene matches: 8. CDR3 region: CASSYGQAVNEQYF. Written as DNA, the CDR3 is TGCGCCAGCAGCTACGGACAGGCTGTTAACGAGCAGTACTTC.

The chain carries TRBV4-2 and TRBJ1-1; TRBD1 aligns across 7 bases. The CDR3 is 14 amino acids. Germline-derived CDR1 and CDR2 are LGHNA and YNFKEQ. Trimming removed 1 base from V and 5 bases from J; junction bases left unmatched: 4. CDR3 in DNA: TGTGCCAGCAGCCAAGGGCCAGGGGGAACTGAAGCTTTCTTT. Translation: CASSQGPGGTEAFF.

By its share, this clone is medium-sized. J is TRBJ1-4 and V is TRBV7-2; D gene unclear. Trimming took off 7 bases at V and 5 bases at J, with 8 bases between the two ends. Germline CDR1 SGHTA, CDR2 FQGNSA. CDR3 length equals 12 residues. The CDR3 sequence is CASNCSNEKLFF. CDR3 nucleotides: TGTGCCAGCAACTGCAGCAATGAAAAACTGTTTTTT.

The chain recombines TRBV6-5 with TRBJ1-3; D may be TRBD1 (6 bases). Germline V gene sequence: CDR1 MNHEY, CDR2 SVGAGI. This CDR3 is built from 15 residues. V shed 2 bases and J shed 0 bases, with 8 bases lying between them. The CDR3 nucleotides read TGTGCCAGCAGTTACCAGGGGACCTCTGGAAACACCATATATTTT. It yields the protein CASSYQGTSGNTIYF.

This sequence joins TRBV4-3 and TRBJ2-1; 7 bases are a match to TRBD2. The CDR3 spans 16 residues. CDR1 and CDR2 from the germline V gene are LGHNA and YSLEER. The ends lost 4 bases at V and 4 bases at J; junction bases unmatched: 10. The CDR3 DNA sequence: TGCGCCAGCAGCCGATTCGAAGGACTAGGTTACAATGAGCAGTTCTTC. This codes for CASSRFEGLGYNEQFF.

This chain uses TRBV7-9 with TRBJ1-2; 8 nucleotides agree with TRBD1. Germline CDR1 SEHNR, CDR2 FQNEAQ (reference sequence). The CDR3 runs 14 residues. J was trimmed by 4 bases and V by 5 bases; bases with no gene match: 6. In DNA form, the CDR3 reads TGTGCCAGCAGCCGGGACAGGAACGGCTATGGCTACACCTTC. Translating it yields CASSRDRNGYGYTF.

In its sample, this clone was seen once. The chain links TRBV7-8 to TRBJ1-2; D remains unclear. Germline CDR1 is SGHVS and CDR2 is FQNEAQ. Trimming shortened V by 5 bases and J by 4 bases, and 14 bases separated the two germline ends. CDR3 length equals 14 residues. The CDR3 loop reads CASSGPGRSYGYTF. CDR3 coding DNA: TGTGCCAGCAGCGGTCCAGGAAGATCCTATGGCTACACCTTC.

The V and J genes are TRBV5-5 and TRBJ2-5; D is undetermined. The ends were cut back, 0 bases at V and 4 bases at J, with 10 bases in the middle. CDR3 length: 14 residues. The germline gives CDR1 SGHKS, CDR2 YYEKEE (reference sequence). The CDR3 protein is CASSLDPLLETQYF. DNA of the CDR3: TGTGCCAGCAGCTTGGATCCCTTATTAGAGACCCAGTACTTC.

V and J are TRBV5-1 and TRBJ2-1, with 14 bases fitting TRBD2. The CDR3 is 17 amino acids. The germline gives CDR1 SGHRS, CDR2 YFSETQ. Trimming removed 6 bases from V and 6 bases from J; junction bases left unmatched: 11. The CDR3 loop is CASTQTSGGGSGNEQFF. CDR3 bases: TGCGCCAGCACCCAGACTAGCGGGGGGGGGAGTGGCAATGAGCAGTTCTTC.

The chain employs TRBV7-2 and TRBJ2-7, with 8 bases aligning to TRBD1. Germline CDR1 SGHTA, CDR2 FQGNSA. The CDR3 sequence is 14 residues long. Trimming cost V 5 bases and J 3 bases; bases outside gene matches: 6. Here the CDR3 reads CASSKGTGSYEQYF. CDR3 in DNA: TGTGCCAGCAGCAAGGGGACAGGCAGCTACGAGCAGTACTTC.

The chain carries TRBV5-4 and TRBJ2-2; no firm D call. The CDR3 length is 12 residues. V was shortened by 4 bases and J by 6 bases, with 7 bases between the two germline ends. Looked up from germline, CDR1 is SGHNT and CDR2 is YYREEE (reference sequence). The DNA of the CDR3 is TGTGCCAGCAGCGGGGATTCCGGGGAGCTGTTTTTT. This codes for CASSGDSGELFF.

This clone was seen once. V and J are TRBV30 and TRBJ1-2, with D unclear. The CDR3 sequence is 14 residues long. The V and J ends lost 7 bases and 3 bases respectively, with 18 bases between them. The V gene's germline CDR1 is GTSNPN and CDR2 SVGIG (reference sequence). CDR3 in amino acids: CASPPVGRDYGYTF. CDR3 DNA sequence: TGTGCCTCTCCCCCGGTGGGAAGGGACTATGGCTACACCTTC.

V is TRBV9 and J is TRBJ2-5; 10 bases match TRBD2. The germline gives CDR1 SGDLS, CDR2 YYNGEE. The CDR3 is 14 amino acids. V was clipped by 4 bases and J by 0 bases; unmatched bases: 0. CDR3 coding DNA: TGTGCCAGCAGCAGCGGGGGGGACCAAGAGACCCAGTACTTC. Translating gives CASSSGGDQETQYF.